This T cell receptor (beta chain) is from a study of T cell repertoires in cytomegalovirus infection. Study-wide context: Matching HLA type, along with CMV infection, was indicated by public TCR beta signatures.

A word on this clonotype: What it binds is unknown.

TCRdb re-derived calls from the reads in MiXCR, one entry per CDR3 protein. The sample gives about a million distinct CDR3 sequences, around 31% of which show up once; roughly an eighth is in the top ten. Findings of the study overall: There were HLA-C-restricted CMV-specific TCR beta clonotypes dominating the ex vivo response.

V shed 4 bases and J shed 10 bases, with 17 bases lying between them. Germline V CDR1 and CDR2: SEHNR, FQNEAQ (reference sequence). CDR3 size: 14 residues. The V call is TRBV7-9, the J call TRBJ2-1; either TRBD1 or TRBD2 may supply D (5 bases each). This clonotype was obtained from a human donor in good health (CMV status not recorded). Some clones in this sample may be carry-over from other donors' samples. Source: cultured CD8+ T cells from PBMCs, taken from culture after CMV antigen stimulation. CDR3 amino acids: CASSSGDLPQEQFF. The CDR3 DNA sequence: TGTGCCAGCAGCTCCGGGGACCTCCCCCAGGAGCAGTTCTTC.